This TCR beta chain was obtained from a study of a mutant IDH1 vaccine in newly diagnosed glioma. Whole-study context: Treated patients showed a male proportion of roughly 60%, a female proportion of around 38%, and a mean age of roughly 40 years. Every participant had undergone radiotherapy, temozolomide, or both before, and most underwent both.

Regarding the study as a whole: Among all patients, vaccine-induced immune responses occurred in approximately 93%.

The assay was immunoSEQ multiplex PCR, and TCRdb's table has in-frame clones only and misses some. The sample carries roughly 52,000 clones, 80% recorded once. Germline CDR1 is MRHNA and CDR2 is SNTAGT. Trimming cost V 5 bases and J 4 bases, with 10 bases left between them. The CDR3 sequence is 13 residues long. To note about this clone: Its specificity is unknown.

The time point here: week 23, last vaccination. Doses comprised 300 ug of mutant IDH1 20-mer peptide each, plus topical imiquimod. The chain combines TRBV6-4 with TRBJ2-3, with D unresolved. The sample consisted of PBMCs, taken from a glioma patient whose treatment included an IDH1 peptide vaccine. The receptor comes from a man aged 40-49 years with glioma. The CDR3: CASSFQVADTQYF. CDR3 in DNA: TGTGCCAGCAGTTTCCAGGTCGCAGATACGCAGTATTTT.